These 30 T cell receptor beta chains originate from one sample sequenced in a study of T-cell reconstitution after alpha-beta-depleted transplantation in children (dated by TCRdb to the mid-2010s). Library construction relied on PCR. These reads were obtained on an Illumina HiSeq 2500. Molecular barcoding was employed in the preparation of TCR libraries, with unique molecular identifiers being used to normalize TCRbeta repertoire quantification. TCRdb passed the public sequencing reads through fastp at Q25 and MiXCR, retaining productive beta sequences. Records with the same CDR3 protein are collapsed into one entry carrying the most frequent genes and DNA. A total of some 200,000 distinct CDR3 sequences appear in this sample, roughly 15% of them only once. Around 14% of the sample lies in the top ten. The material sequenced was PBMCs from the stem cell graft donor, taken from the stem cell graft. The source is a human donor who donated a stem cell graft to a child with acute lymphoblastic leukemia.

The table lists this clonotype with many counts. The J gene is TRBJ2-7, the V gene TRBV6-5; a possible D gene is TRBD2 (7 bases). The CDR3 contains 16 residues. Germline assignment: CDR1 MNHEY and CDR2 SVGAGI. V was clipped by 0 bases and J by 3 bases, with 15 bases between them. CDR3 region: CASSYSFQGGGYEQYF. The CDR3 DNA reads TGTGCCAGCAGTTACTCGTTCCAGGGAGGGGGCTACGAGCAGTACTTC.

CDR3 coding DNA: TGTGCCAGCAGTTTAGGGATCCCGGGACAGGGGGCGGAAGAGACCCAGTACTTC. Amino acid sequence: CASSLGIPGQGAEETQYF. The chain has TRBV12-3 or TRBV12-4 and TRBJ2-5; TRBD1 matches 12 bases. J was trimmed by 3 bases and V by 1 base; bases with no gene match: 9. The CDR3 loop spans 18 amino acids.

There are many counts of this clonotype. The J gene is TRBJ2-2, the V gene TRBV6-5; D call uncertain. V lost 6 bases and J lost 4, with 3 bases in between. The germline CDR1 and CDR2 sequences are MNHEY and SVGAGI. This CDR3 is built from 11 residues. The CDR3 protein is CASSGTGELFF. The CDR3, as DNA: TGTGCCAGCAGCGGCACCGGGGAGCTGTTTTTT.

This clonotype was detected many times. The V call is TRBV4-1, the J call TRBJ2-3; the D gene is possibly TRBD1 (6 bases). This CDR3 contains 15 residues. The V end lost 5 bases, the J end lost 1 base, and 13 bases lay between the germline ends. Germline CDR1 reads MGHRA; CDR2 reads YSYEKL. DNA of the CDR3: TGCGCCAGCAGCTATCGACAGGTCGGCACAGATACGCAGTATTTT. Translating gives CASSYRQVGTDTQYF.

The chain couples TRBV30 to TRBJ2-7; tentatively, D is TRBD1 (6 bases). Germline V gene lookup returns CDR1 GTSNPN and CDR2 SVGIG (reference sequence). CDR3 size: 12 residues. The ends were cut back, 4 bases at V and 0 bases at J, with 7 bases in the middle. Here the CDR3 reads CAWTGASYEQYF. The CDR3 nucleotides are TGTGCCTGGACAGGGGCCTCCTACGAGCAGTACTTC.

The chain combines TRBV10-3 with TRBJ1-1, with D unresolved. The V and J ends lost 11 bases and 1 base respectively, with 14 bases between them. The germline gives CDR1 ENHRY, CDR2 SYGVKD. The CDR3 sequence is 13 residues long. CDR3 in DNA: TGTGCCCTCGCCCCGGCCCCGAACACTGAAGCTTTCTTT. Protein: CALAPAPNTEAFF.

This clonotype was detected ten times or more. This chain joins TRBV5-1 and TRBJ2-1; D may be TRBD2 (5 bases). Germline CDR1 reads SGHRS; CDR2 reads YFSETQ. The CDR3 loop spans 16 amino acids. V was clipped by 4 bases and J by 3 bases, with 17 bases between them. The CDR3 DNA reads as TGCGCCAGCAGCCCTGGACTTCTAGAACGCTACAATGAGCAGTTCTTC. Translating gives CASSPGLLERYNEQFF. The complete variable domain, with remaining parts taken from reference TRBV5-1 and TRBJ2-1, reads KAGVTQTPRYLIKTRGQQVTLSCSPISGHRSVSWYQQTPGQGLQFLFEYFSETQRNKGNFPGRFSGRQFSNSRSEMNVSTLELGDSALYLCASSPGLLERYNEQFFGPGTRLTVL.

This clonotype has a handful of counts. The chain carries TRBV3-1 and TRBJ2-6; the D call may be TRBD1 or TRBD2 (5 bases each). From germline, CDR1 is LGHDT and CDR2 YNNKEL (reference sequence). This CDR3 is 18 amino acids long. V was trimmed by 3 bases and J by 7 bases, leaving 22 bases between them. The CDR3 spells CASSHRDQPLSGANVLTF. DNA for the CDR3: TGTGCCAGCAGCCACCGGGACCAGCCCCTCTCGGGCGCCAACGTCCTGACTTTC.

The sample holds many counts of this clonotype. The chain carries TRBV20-1 and TRBJ2-3; possible D gene TRBD2, 5 bases. The CDR3 is made up of 14 amino acids. The V and J ends lost 7 bases and 1 base respectively, with 15 bases between them. Germline V lookup: CDR1 DFQATT, CDR2 SNEGSKA (reference sequence). Written as DNA, the CDR3 is TGCAGTGGGGTTTTGGGAGACGGCACAGATACGCAGTATTTT. Protein sequence: CSGVLGDGTDTQYF.

This clonotype is labeled medium-sized. This chain uses TRBV7-8 with TRBJ1-2, with 8 positions matching TRBD1. Germline V lookup: CDR1 SGHVS, CDR2 FQNEAQ. CDR3 length: 16 amino acids. V shed 1 base and J 4 bases; nucleotides not matched to a gene: 8. The CDR3 nucleotides read TGTGCCAGCAGCTTAGTCGGGACAGGAAAGGGCTATGGCTACACCTTC. Encoded protein: CASSLVGTGKGYGYTF.

This clonotype was counted ten times or more. The V gene is TRBV27, the J gene TRBJ1-2; D is possibly TRBD1 (6 bases). Germline loops: CDR1 MNHEY, CDR2 SMNVEV (reference sequence). V lost 6 bases and J lost 2, with 13 bases in between. CDR3 length equals 14 residues. CDR3 sequence: CASSSTTGNYGYTF. The CDR3 DNA is TGTGCCAGCAGCTCCACAACAGGGAACTATGGCTACACCTTC.

This clonotype occurred many times. The chain employs TRBV4-2 and TRBJ2-1; D remains unclear. Germline V gene lookup returns CDR1 LGHNA and CDR2 YNFKEQ. Trimming removed 6 bases at V and 8 bases at J, with 11 bases between. The CDR3 is made up of 12 amino acids. CDR3 sequence (DNA): TGTGCCAGCAGGGACGGGTCGGATGAGCAGTTCTTC. Translation: CASRDGSDEQFF.

This clonotype appeared many times. This chain uses TRBV12-3 or TRBV12-4 with TRBJ2-3; D unresolved. V lost 3 bases and J 4 bases, leaving 5 bases between the germline ends. The CDR3 sequence is 12 residues long. CDR3 amino acids: CASSFFPDTQYF. As DNA, the CDR3 is TGTGCCAGCAGTTTTTTCCCAGATACGCAGTATTTT.

This clonotype was seen more than once but under ten times. V usage is TRBV27 and J usage is TRBJ1-1, with D uncertain. The CDR3 has 15 residues. Trimming pared 5 bases from V and 1 base from J, leaving 14 bases between. Germline V CDR1 and CDR2: MNHEY, SMNVEV (reference sequence). The CDR3, as DNA: TGTGCCAGCAGTCCGGCCCCGAGAGGGAACACTGAAGCTTTCTTT. This gives the protein CASSPAPRGNTEAFF.

This clonotype was detected only a few times. The chain joins TRBV29-1 to TRBJ1-1; D is ambiguous. Trimming stripped 5 bases from V and 2 bases from J, with 9 bases between. This CDR3 has 12 residues. Germline lookup yields CDR1 SQVTM and CDR2 ANQGSEA. The CDR3 nucleotides read TGCAGCGTTTCTCAGCCTAACACTGAAGCTTTCTTT. This gives the protein CSVSQPNTEAFF.

The table lists this clonotype with a few counts. V usage is TRBV20-1 and J usage is TRBJ2-5; TRBD1 matches at 7 bases. From germline, CDR1 is DFQATT and CDR2 SNEGSKA (reference sequence). Trimming cost V 6 bases and J 2 bases; bases outside gene matches: 12. The CDR3 covers 15 residues. CDR3: CSAQTFQGVQETQYF. The CDR3 DNA is TGCAGTGCCCAGACTTTCCAGGGGGTGCAAGAGACCCAGTACTTC.

This clonotype was counted many times. The chain joins TRBV24-1 to TRBJ2-6; the D is unclear. The CDR3 sequence is 16 residues long. The germline V gene has CDR1 KGHDR and CDR2 SFDVKD. Trimming took 3 bases from V and 2 from J, leaving 10 bases between them. CDR3 protein: CATSDRWATGANVLTF. The CDR3, as DNA: TGTGCCACCAGTGATCGGTGGGCAACTGGGGCCAACGTCCTGACTTTC.

The chain uses TRBV29-1 and TRBJ2-2, with D possibly being TRBD1 (6 bases). Trimming took 7 bases from V and 5 from J, leaving 17 bases between them. CDR3 length: 14 amino acids. Looked up from germline, CDR1 is SQVTM and CDR2 is ANQGSEA. In DNA form, the CDR3 reads TGCAGCGCCGTAAGGGGGAAGGGGACCGGGGAGCTGTTTTTT. Its translation is CSAVRGKGTGELFF.

Many counts were recorded for this clonotype. The chain couples TRBV10-3 to TRBJ2-3; D is uncertain. This CDR3 region has 13 residues. The V end lost 4 bases, the J end lost 4 bases, and 9 bases lay between the germline ends. From germline, CDR1 is ENHRY and CDR2 SYGVKD. For the CDR3, the DNA is TGTGCCATCAGTGCTTCGATTTCAGATACGCAGTATTTT. It is translated as CAISASISDTQYF.

V usage is TRBV7-8 and J usage is TRBJ2-2; the match to TRBD2 covers 9 bases. The V and J ends lost 3 bases and 1 base, in that order; junction bases with no gene match: 6. CDR1 SGHVS and CDR2 FQNEAQ come from the germline V gene. The CDR3 sequence is 17 residues long. The CDR3 nucleotides are TGTGCCAGCAGCTTTTGGACTAGCGTGATGAACACCGGGGAGCTGTTTTTT. Protein: CASSFWTSVMNTGELFF.

The chain combines TRBV19 with TRBJ1-1; D is perhaps TRBD1 (6 bases). Trimming left V 7 bases short and J 1 base short, with 13 bases between. Per germline, CDR1 LNHDA and CDR2 SQIVND (reference sequence). CDR3 length equals 14 residues. As DNA, the CDR3 is TGTGCCAGTATCTCGACAGGACAGAACACTGAAGCTTTCTTT. Protein sequence: CASISTGQNTEAFF.

In this sample, this clonotype turned up many times. The V and J genes are TRBV18 and TRBJ1-1; no definite D call. Trimming pared 3 bases from V and 6 bases from J, leaving 11 bases between. This CDR3 contains 13 residues. CDR1 KGHSH and CDR2 LQKENI come from the germline V gene. This CDR3 is CASSPSERPEAFF. The CDR3, as DNA: TGTGCCAGCTCACCTTCAGAACGGCCTGAAGCTTTCTTT.

The V call is TRBV5-6, the J call TRBJ2-7; 7 bases align to TRBD1. The CDR3 loop spans 12 amino acids. Germline-derived CDR1 and CDR2 are SGHDT and YYEEEE. After removal of 5 bases from V and 5 bases from J, the junction contained 4 bases not matched to a gene. The CDR3, as DNA: TGTGCCAGCAGTCGGGACAGCCACGAGCAGTACTTC. Its protein product is CASSRDSHEQYF.

This clonotype was seen ten or more times. The V and J genes are TRBV6-5 and TRBJ2-3; perhaps TRBD2 as D (6 bases). Deletions cut 6 bases from V and 1 base from J, with 20 bases between. The CDR3 has 17 residues. Germline loops: CDR1 MNHEY, CDR2 SVGAGI. The CDR3 region has the DNA TGTGCCAGCAGCTGGGGACTCCAAGGGCTACGCACAGATACGCAGTATTTT. Translation gives CASSWGLQGLRTDTQYF.

To note about this clonotype: A much larger clone lies one base from this, so it may be a read error. The genes are TRBV27 and TRBJ2-7, with 12 bases that match TRBD1. Germline V gene lookup returns CDR1 MNHEY and CDR2 SMNVEV (reference sequence). CDR3 length: 14 amino acids. Losses at the gene ends were 7 bases for V and 5 bases for J; bases not matched to a gene: 6. The CDR3 coding sequence is TGTGCCAGCACTTCGGGACAGGGGGCCAACGAGCAGTACTTC. Translated, it gives CASTSGQGANEQYF.

This clonotype was counted only a few times. V usage is TRBV29-1 and J usage is TRBJ1-4; 9 nucleotides align to TRBD1. CDR3 length: 14 amino acids. Losses at the gene ends were 7 bases for V and 8 bases for J; bases not matched to a gene: 11. The germline V gene encodes CDR1 SQVTM and CDR2 ANQGSEA. CDR3: CSGIQGALVEKLFF. CDR3 coding DNA: TGCAGCGGTATACAGGGGGCGCTTGTAGAAAAACTGTTTTTT.

This clonotype was seen ten or more times. V usage is TRBV10-3 and J usage is TRBJ2-3; D is perhaps TRBD1 (5 bases). Germline loops: CDR1 ENHRY, CDR2 SYGVKD. Deletions cut 6 bases from V and 0 bases from J, with 10 bases between. There are 14 residues in the CDR3. CDR3 sequence reads: CAISRQTSTDTQYF. Here the CDR3 DNA reads TGTGCCATCAGCCGACAGACTAGCACAGATACGCAGTATTTT.

The sample holds many counts of this clonotype. The chain is built from TRBV20-1 and TRBJ2-3; weak D call: TRBD1 (5 bases). The CDR3 contains 14 residues. Germline V gives CDR1 DFQATT, CDR2 SNEGSKA (reference sequence). The CDR3 DNA reads TGCAGCTATGCATCCTTCAGGGTTACAGATACGCAGTATTTT. It translates to CSYASFRVTDTQYF.

This clonotype showed up just a few times. The genes are TRBV12-3 or TRBV12-4 and TRBJ2-5; D may be TRBD1 (5 bases). Trimming left V 5 bases short and J 4 bases short, with 11 bases between. CDR3 size: 13 residues. CDR3 loop: CASSHGHLETQYF. For the CDR3, the DNA is TGTGCCAGCAGTCACGGACACCTAGAGACCCAGTACTTC.

In this sample, this clonotype turned up many times. The rearrangement uses TRBV10-3 and TRBJ2-1; D gene uncertain. Germline V gene sequence: CDR1 ENHRY, CDR2 SYGVKD. CDR3 length: 12 amino acids. Trimming stripped 6 bases from V and 8 bases from J, with 11 bases between. CDR3 amino acids: CAISPDRDEQFF. In nucleotides, the CDR3 is TGTGCCATCAGCCCCGACCGAGATGAGCAGTTCTTC.